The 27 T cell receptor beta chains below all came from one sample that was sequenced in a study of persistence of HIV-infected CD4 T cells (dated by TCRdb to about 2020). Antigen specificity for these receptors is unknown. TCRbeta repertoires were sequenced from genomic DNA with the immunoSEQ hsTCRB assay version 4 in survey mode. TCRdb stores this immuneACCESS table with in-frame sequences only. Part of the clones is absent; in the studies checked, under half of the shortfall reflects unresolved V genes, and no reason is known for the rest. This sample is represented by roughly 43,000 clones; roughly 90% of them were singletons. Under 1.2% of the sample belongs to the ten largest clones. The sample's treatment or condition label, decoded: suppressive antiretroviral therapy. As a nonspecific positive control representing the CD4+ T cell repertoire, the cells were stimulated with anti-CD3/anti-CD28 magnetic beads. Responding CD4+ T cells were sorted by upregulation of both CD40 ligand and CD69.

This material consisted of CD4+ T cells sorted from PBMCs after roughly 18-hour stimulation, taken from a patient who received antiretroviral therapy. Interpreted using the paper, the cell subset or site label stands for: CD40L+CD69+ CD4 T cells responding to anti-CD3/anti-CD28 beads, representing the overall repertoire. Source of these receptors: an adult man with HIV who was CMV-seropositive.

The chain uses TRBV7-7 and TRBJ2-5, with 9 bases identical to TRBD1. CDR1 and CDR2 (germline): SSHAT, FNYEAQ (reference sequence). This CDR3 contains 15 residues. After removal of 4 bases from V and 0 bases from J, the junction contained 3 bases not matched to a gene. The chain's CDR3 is CASSSNRGHQETQYF. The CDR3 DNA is TGTGCCAGCAGCTCAAACAGGGGGCACCAAGAGACCCAGTACTTC.

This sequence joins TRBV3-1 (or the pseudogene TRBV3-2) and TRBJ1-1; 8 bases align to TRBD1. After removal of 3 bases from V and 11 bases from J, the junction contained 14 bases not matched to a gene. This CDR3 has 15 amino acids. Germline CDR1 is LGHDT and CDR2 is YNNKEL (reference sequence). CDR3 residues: CASSQGRTGTKQAFF. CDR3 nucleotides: TGTGCCAGCAGCCAGGGTCGGACAGGGACAAAACAGGCTTTCTTT.

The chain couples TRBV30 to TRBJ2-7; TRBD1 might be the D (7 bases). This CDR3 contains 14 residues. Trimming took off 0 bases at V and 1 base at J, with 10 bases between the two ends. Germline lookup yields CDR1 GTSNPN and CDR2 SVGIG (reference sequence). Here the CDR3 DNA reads TGTGCCTGGAGTGTACAGGGGAGGTCCTACGAGCAGTACTTC. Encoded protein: CAWSVQGRSYEQYF.

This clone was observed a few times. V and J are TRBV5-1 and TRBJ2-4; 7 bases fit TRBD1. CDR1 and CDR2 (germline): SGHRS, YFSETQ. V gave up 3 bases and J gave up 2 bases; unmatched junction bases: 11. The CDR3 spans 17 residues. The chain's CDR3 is CASSWSSDRETKNIQYF. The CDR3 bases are TGCGCCAGCAGCTGGAGCTCAGACAGGGAGACCAAAAACATTCAGTACTTC. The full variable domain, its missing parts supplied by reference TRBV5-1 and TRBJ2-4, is KAGVTQTPRYLIKTRGQQVTLSCSPISGHRSVSWYQQTPGQGLQFLFEYFSETQRNKGNFPGRFSGRQFSNSRSEMNVSTLELGDSALYLCASSWSSDRETKNIQYFGAGTRLSVL.

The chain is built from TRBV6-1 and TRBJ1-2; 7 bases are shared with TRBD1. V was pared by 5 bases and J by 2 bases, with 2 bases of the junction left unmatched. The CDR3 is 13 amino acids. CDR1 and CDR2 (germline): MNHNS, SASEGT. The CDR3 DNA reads TGTGCCAGCAGTCCAGGGGGAAACTATGGCTACACCTTC. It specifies CASSPGGNYGYTF.

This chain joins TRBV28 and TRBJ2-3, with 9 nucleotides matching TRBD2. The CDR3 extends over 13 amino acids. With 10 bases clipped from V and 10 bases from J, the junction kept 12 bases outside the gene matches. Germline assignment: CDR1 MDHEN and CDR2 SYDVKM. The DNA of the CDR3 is TGTGCCACCACGGGGTTAGCGGGGGCCTCGCAGTATTTT. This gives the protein CATTGLAGASQYF.

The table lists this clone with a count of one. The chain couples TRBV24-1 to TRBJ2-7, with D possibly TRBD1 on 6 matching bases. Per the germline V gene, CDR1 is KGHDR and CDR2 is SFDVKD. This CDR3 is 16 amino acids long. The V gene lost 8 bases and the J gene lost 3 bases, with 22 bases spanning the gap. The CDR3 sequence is CATTGPGDSLSYEQYF. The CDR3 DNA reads TGTGCCACCACGGGGCCAGGGGATTCACTAAGCTACGAGCAGTACTTC.

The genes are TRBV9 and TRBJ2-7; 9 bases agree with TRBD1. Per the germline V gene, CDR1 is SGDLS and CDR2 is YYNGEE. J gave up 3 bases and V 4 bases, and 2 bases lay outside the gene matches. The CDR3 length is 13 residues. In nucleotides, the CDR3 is TGTGCCAGCAGCAGGGGACAGGGCTACGAGCAGTACTTC. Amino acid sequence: CASSRGQGYEQYF.

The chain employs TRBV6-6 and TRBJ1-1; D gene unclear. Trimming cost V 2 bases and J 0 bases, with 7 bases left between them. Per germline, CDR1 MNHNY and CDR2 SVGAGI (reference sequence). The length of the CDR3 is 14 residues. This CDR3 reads CASSYMTMNTEAFF. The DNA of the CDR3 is TGTGCCAGCAGTTACATGACTATGAACACTGAAGCTTTCTTT.

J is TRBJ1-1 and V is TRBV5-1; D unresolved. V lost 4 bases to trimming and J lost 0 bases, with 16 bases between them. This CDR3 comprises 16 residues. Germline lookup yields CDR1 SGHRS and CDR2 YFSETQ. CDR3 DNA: TGCGCCAGCAGCCCCGGGAACAGCCTCATGAACACTGAAGCTTTCTTT. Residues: CASSPGNSLMNTEAFF.

CDR3 sequence reads: CASSAGTRPGNTIYF. Written as DNA, the CDR3 is TGTGCCAGCAGTGCTGGGACAAGGCCTGGAAACACCATATATTTT. The V and J genes are TRBV28 and TRBJ1-3, with D possibly TRBD1 on 6 matching bases. V shed 5 bases and J shed 2 bases, with 13 bases lying between them. The germline V gene encodes CDR1 MDHEN and CDR2 SYDVKM. This CDR3 is built from 15 residues. Full variable domain (remainder filled in from reference TRBV28 and TRBJ1-3): DVKVTQSSRYLVKRTGEKVFLECVQDMDHENMFWYRQDPGLGLRLIYFSYDVKMKEKGDIPEGYSVSREKKERFSLILESASTNQTSMYLCASSAGTRPGNTIYFGEGSWLTVV.

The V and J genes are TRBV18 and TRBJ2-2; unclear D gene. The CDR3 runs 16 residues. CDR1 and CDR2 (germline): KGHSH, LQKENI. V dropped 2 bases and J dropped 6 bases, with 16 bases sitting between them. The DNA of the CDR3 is TGTGCCAGCTCACCAGTTGCAGAGAATTGGGCCGGGGAGCTGTTTTTT. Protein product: CASSPVAENWAGELFF.

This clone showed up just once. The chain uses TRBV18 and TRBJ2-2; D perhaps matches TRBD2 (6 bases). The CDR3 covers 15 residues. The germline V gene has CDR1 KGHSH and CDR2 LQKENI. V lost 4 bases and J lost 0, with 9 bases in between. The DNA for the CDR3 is TGTGCCAGCTCACTCGGGACTTCGAACACCGGGGAGCTGTTTTTT. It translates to CASSLGTSNTGELFF.

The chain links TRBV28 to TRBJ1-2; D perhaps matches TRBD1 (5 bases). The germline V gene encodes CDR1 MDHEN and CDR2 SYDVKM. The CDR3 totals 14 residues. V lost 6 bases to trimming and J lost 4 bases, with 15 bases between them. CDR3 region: CASRSGEGSYGYTF. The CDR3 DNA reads TGTGCCAGCAGGTCGGGGGAAGGTAGCTATGGCTACACCTTC.

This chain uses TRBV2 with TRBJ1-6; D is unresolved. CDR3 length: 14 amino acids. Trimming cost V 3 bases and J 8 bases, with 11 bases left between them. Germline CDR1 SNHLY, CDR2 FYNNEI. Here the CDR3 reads CASSERRRDSPLHF. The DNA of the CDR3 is TGTGCCAGCAGTGAGAGAAGGAGAGATTCACCCCTCCACTTT.

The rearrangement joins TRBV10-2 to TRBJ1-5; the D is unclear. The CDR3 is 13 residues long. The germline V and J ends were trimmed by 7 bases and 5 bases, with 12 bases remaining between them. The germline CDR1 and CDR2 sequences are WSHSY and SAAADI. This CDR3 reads CASNPTLYQPQHF. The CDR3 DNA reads TGCGCCAGCAATCCGACACTTTATCAGCCCCAGCATTTT.

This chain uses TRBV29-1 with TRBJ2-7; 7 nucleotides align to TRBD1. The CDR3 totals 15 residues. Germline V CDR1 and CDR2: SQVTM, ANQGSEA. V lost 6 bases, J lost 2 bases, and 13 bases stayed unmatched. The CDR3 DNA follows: TGCAGCGTCCGGGACCCGGGACAGTCCGCCTACGAGCAGTACTTC. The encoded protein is CSVRDPGQSAYEQYF.

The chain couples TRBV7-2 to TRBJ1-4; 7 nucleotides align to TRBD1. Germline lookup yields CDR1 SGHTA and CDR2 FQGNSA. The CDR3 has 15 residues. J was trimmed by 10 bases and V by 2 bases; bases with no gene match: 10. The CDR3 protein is CASSLPRAAGGKLFF. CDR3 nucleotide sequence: TGTGCCAGCAGCTTACCCCGTGCCGCAGGGGGAAAACTGTTTTTT.

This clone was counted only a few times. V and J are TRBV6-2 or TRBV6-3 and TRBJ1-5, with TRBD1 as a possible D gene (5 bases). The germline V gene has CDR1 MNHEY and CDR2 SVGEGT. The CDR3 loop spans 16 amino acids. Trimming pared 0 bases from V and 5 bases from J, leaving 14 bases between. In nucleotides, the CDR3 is TGTGCCAGCAGTTACTCGGGAAGTAGGGGAGATCAGCCCCAGCATTTT. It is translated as CASSYSGSRGDQPQHF.

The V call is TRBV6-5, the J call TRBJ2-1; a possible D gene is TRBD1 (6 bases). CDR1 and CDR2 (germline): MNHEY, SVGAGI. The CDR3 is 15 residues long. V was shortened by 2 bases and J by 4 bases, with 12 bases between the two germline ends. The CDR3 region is CASSYETGPYNEQFF. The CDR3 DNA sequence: TGTGCCAGCAGTTACGAGACAGGCCCGTACAATGAGCAGTTCTTC.

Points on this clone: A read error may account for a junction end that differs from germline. The CDR3 sequence is CASSLEASGAANTYTQYF. The CDR3 DNA reads as TGTGCCAGCAGCTTGGAGGCTAGCGGGGCCGCAAACACATATACGCAGTATTTT. V usage is TRBV5-4 and J usage is TRBJ2-3, with 9 bases that match TRBD2. Germline V gene lookup returns CDR1 SGHNT and CDR2 YYREEE (reference sequence). The CDR3 consists of 18 residues.

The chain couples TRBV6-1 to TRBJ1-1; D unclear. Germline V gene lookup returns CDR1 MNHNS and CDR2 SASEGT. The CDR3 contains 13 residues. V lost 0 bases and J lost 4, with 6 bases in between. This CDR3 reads CASSEARGTEAFF. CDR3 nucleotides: TGTGCCAGCAGTGAAGCGCGGGGCACTGAAGCTTTCTTT.

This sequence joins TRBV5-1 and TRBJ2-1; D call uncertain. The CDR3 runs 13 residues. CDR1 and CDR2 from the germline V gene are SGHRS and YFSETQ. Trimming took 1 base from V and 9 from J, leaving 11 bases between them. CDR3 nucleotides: TGCGCCAGCAGCTTGAAAAGTGTGGGTGAGCAGTTCTTC. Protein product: CASSLKSVGEQFF.

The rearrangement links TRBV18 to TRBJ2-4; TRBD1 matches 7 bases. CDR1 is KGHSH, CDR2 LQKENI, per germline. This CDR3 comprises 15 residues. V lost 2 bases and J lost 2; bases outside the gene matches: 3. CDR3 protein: CASSPSGQPKNIQYF. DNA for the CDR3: TGTGCCAGCTCACCATCGGGACAGCCCAAAAACATTCAGTACTTC.

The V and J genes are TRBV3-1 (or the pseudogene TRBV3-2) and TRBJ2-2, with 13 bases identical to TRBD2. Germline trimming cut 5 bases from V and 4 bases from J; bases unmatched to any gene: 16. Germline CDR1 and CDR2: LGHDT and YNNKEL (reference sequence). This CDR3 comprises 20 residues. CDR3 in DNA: TGTGCCAGCAGCGCCCCTCTCGGACTAGCGGGGGACTTGGGCACCGGGGAGCTGTTTTTT. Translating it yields CASSAPLGLAGDLGTGELFF.

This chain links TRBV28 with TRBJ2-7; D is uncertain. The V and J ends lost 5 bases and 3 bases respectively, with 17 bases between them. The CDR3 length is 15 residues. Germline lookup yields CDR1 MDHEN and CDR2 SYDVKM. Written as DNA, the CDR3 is TGTGCCAGCAGTCCCACACCCTCGACCTACTACGAGCAGTACTTC. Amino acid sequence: CASSPTPSTYYEQYF. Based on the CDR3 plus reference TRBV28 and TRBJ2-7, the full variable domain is DVKVTQSSRYLVKRTGEKVFLECVQDMDHENMFWYRQDPGLGLRLIYFSYDVKMKEKGDIPEGYSVSREKKERFSLILESASTNQTSMYLCASSPTPSTYYEQYFGPGTRLTVT.

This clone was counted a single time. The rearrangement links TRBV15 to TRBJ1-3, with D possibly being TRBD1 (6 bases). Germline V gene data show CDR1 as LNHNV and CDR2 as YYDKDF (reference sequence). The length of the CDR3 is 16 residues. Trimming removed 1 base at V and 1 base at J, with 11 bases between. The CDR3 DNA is TGTGCCACCAGCAGAGCCGGTAGGGGGTCTGGAAACACCATATATTTT. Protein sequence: CATSRAGRGSGNTIYF. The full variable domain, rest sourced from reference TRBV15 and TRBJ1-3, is DAMVIQNPRYQVTQFGKPVTLSCSQTLNHNVMYWYQQKSSQAPKLLFHYYDKDFNNEADTPDNFQSRRPNTSFCFLDIRSPGLGDTAMYLCATSRAGRGSGNTIYFGEGSWLTVV.